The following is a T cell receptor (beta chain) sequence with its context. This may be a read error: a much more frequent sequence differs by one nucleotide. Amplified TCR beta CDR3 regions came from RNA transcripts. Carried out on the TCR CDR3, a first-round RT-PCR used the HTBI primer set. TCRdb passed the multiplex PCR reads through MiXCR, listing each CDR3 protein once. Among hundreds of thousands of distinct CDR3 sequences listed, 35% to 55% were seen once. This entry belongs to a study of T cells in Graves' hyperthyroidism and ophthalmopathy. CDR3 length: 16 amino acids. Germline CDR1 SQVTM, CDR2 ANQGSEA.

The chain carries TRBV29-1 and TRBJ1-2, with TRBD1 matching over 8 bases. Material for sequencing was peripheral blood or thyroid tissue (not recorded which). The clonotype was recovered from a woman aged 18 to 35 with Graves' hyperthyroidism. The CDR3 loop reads CSAEDQTGADNYGYTF. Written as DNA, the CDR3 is TGCAGCGCTGAAGACCAGACAGGGGCTGACAACTATGGCTACACCTTC.